These 11 T cell receptor beta chains originate from one sample sequenced in a study of regulatory T cells in long-lasting Graves disease. Time point in this sample: newly diagnosed GD, antithyroid drugs for less than 3 months. The TCR library was made from RNA that had been extracted from PBMCs in TRIzol. Researchers made TCR beta libraries by using iRepertoire HTBI primers and running Arm-PCR on CDR3 regions. TCRdb ran MiXCR on the multiplex PCR reads and lists one entry per CDR3 protein. The data show over 350,000 distinct CDR3 sequences, with 14% to 15% seen just once and roughly 8% held by the top ten. This same sample was also taken into another study, of T cells in Graves' hyperthyroidism and ophthalmopathy.

The sample consisted of peripheral blood mononuclear cells (PBMCs), taken at new diagnosis, from a patient treated with antithyroid drugs. All receptors come from a woman in her thirties or forties with Graves disease.

The sample holds many counts of this clonotype. The chain links TRBV28 to TRBJ2-7, with TRBD2 identical over 7 bases. The CDR3 contains 15 residues. Germline V gives CDR1 MDHEN, CDR2 SYDVKM. Germline trimming cut 2 bases from V and 0 bases from J; bases unmatched to any gene: 4. The CDR3 bases are TGTGCCAGCAGTTTAATGGGGGAGGGCTCCTACGAGCAGTACTTC. Protein sequence: CASSLMGEGSYEQYF. Full variable domain (rest looked up from reference TRBV28 and TRBJ2-7): DVKVTQSSRYLVKRTGEKVFLECVQDMDHENMFWYRQDPGLGLRLIYFSYDVKMKEKGDIPEGYSVSREKKERFSLILESASTNQTSMYLCASSLMGEGSYEQYFGPGTRLTVT.

A remark on this clonotype: A much larger clone lies a single base off, so this may be a read error. The rearrangement links TRBV6-1 to TRBJ2-7; D may be TRBD1 or TRBD2 (7 bases each). Germline values: CDR1 MNHNS, CDR2 SASEGT. The length of the CDR3 is 17 residues. The CDR3 spells CASGEPGGQSYSYEQYF. As DNA, the CDR3 is TGTGCCAGCGGTGAGCCGGGGGGACAGTCGTACTCCTACGAGCAGTACTTC.

The CDR3 coding sequence is TGTGCCAGCAGTGACCTAGCGGGAGTTCTCCCTACCTACAATGAGCAGTTCTTC. Its protein is CASSDLAGVLPTYNEQFF. V and J are TRBV6-1 and TRBJ2-1, with 10 bases matching TRBD2. Germline lookup yields CDR1 MNHNS and CDR2 SASEGT. This CDR3 contains 18 residues. J lost 2 bases, V lost 3 bases, and 10 bases had no gene match.

Notes on this clonotype: Just one base apart from a much larger clone, this may be a read error. The V call is TRBV19, the J call TRBJ2-3, with TRBD1 matching over 10 bases. Germline V lookup: CDR1 LNHDA, CDR2 SQIVND (reference sequence). This CDR3 region has 14 residues. CDR3 coding DNA: TGTGCCAGTATCCCGGGACAGGGGTCAGATACGCAGTGTTTT. Its protein is CASIPGQGSDTQCF.

With respect to this clonotype: An end of the junction does not agree with germline; a read error may underlie this. The chain joins TRBV6-4 to TRBJ1-1; tentative D call: TRBD1 (6 bases). Germline V gives CDR1 MRHNA, CDR2 SNTAGT. The CDR3 loop spans 13 amino acids. As DNA, the CDR3 is TGTACCAGCGGGCGGAGGGGGTTCACTGAAGCTTTCTTT. Translated: CTSGRRGFTEAFF.

V usage is TRBV29-1 and J usage is TRBJ2-5, with TRBD1 matching 7 bases. Germline trimming cut 6 bases from V and 3 bases from J; bases unmatched to any gene: 7. This CDR3 has 13 residues. The germline V gene has CDR1 SQVTM and CDR2 ANQGSEA. CDR3 in amino acids: CSVMRQGEETQYF. The CDR3, as DNA: TGCAGCGTCATGAGACAGGGAGAAGAGACCCAGTACTTC. The whole variable domain, remainder taken from reference TRBV29-1 and TRBJ2-5, is SAVISQKPSRDICQRGTSLTIQCQVDSQVTMMFWYRQQPGQSLTLIATANQGSEATYESGFVIDKFPISRPNLTFSTLTVSNMSPEDSSIYLCSVMRQGEETQYFGPGTRLLVL.

This clonotype was detected once. One base separates it from a far larger clone, so it is likely a read error. The chain has TRBV12-3 or TRBV12-4 and TRBJ2-5; 7 bases are a match to TRBD2. This CDR3 is 21 amino acids long. V trimming: 3 bases; J trimming: 11 bases; junction bases outside the gene matches: 33. CDR3 region: CASSFIPRGGWGLLTDNEQYF. CDR3 coding DNA: TGTGCCAGCAGTTTCATCCCCCGCGGGGGTTGGGGTTTACTGACTGACAATGAGCAGTACTTC.

There are many counts of this clonotype. This chain joins TRBV27 and TRBJ2-7, with unresolved D. CDR1 is MNHEY and CDR2 is SMNVEV in the germline V gene (reference sequence). The CDR3 is 15 residues long. V gave up 5 bases and J gave up 3 bases, with 17 bases separating them. The CDR3 spells CASSKRPPTDYEQYF. In DNA, the CDR3 is TGTGCCAGCAGTAAACGTCCTCCTACTGACTACGAGCAGTACTTC.

A word on this clonotype: A much larger clone is a single base away; this may be a read error. The genes are TRBV19 and TRBJ1-2; 8 bases align to TRBD1. CDR1 is LNHDA, CDR2 SQIVND, per germline (reference sequence). The CDR3 loop spans 13 amino acids. The CDR3 protein is CAGSSRQGYGYTF. Here the CDR3 DNA reads TGTGCCGGTAGTTCTCGACAGGGGTATGGCTACACCTTC.

This clonotype was seen repeatedly, ten times or more. This rearrangement joins TRBV12-3 or TRBV12-4 to TRBJ1-6, with D possibly TRBD1 on 6 matching bases. There are 15 residues in the CDR3. V was clipped by 3 bases and J by 6 bases, with 12 bases between them. The CDR3 spells CASSLRGASNSPLHF. The CDR3 region has the DNA TGTGCCAGCAGTTTGCGGGGGGCTTCTAATTCACCCCTCCACTTT.

The chain is built from TRBV4-1 and TRBJ1-2; 10 nucleotides line up with TRBD1. The V gene end was trimmed by 1 base and the J gene end by 4 bases; junction bases not matched to a gene: 9. Germline V gives CDR1 MGHRA, CDR2 YSYEKL. The CDR3 length is 17 residues. CDR3 residues: CASSQVLRQGAGYGYTF. Written as DNA, the CDR3 is TGCGCCAGCAGCCAAGTCCTCCGACAGGGGGCTGGCTATGGCTACACCTTC.